The rows below give T cell receptor beta chains drawn from one sample of a study of blood T cell repertoires in COVID-19. The protocol was immunoSEQ multiplex PCR, while the TCRdb copy is restricted to in-frame clones and leaves out a portion. The sample lists about 210,000 clones, roughly 87% occurring once. Sequencing was carried out using PBMCs or T cells enriched from blood (not recorded which). The receptors stem from a man aged 18 to 29 with acute COVID-19. The CDR3 runs from the conserved cysteine through the conserved F or W. A D gene is named only where the DNA matches it firmly. Expanded clones are given a class, and other clones once, few, many or no size at all.

clone size	V gene	CDR3 length	D gene	J gene	CDR3 protein	CDR3 DNA
-	TRBV2	12	-	TRBJ2-5	CASGRNQETQYF	TGTGCCAGCGGCCGCAACCAAGAGACCCAGTACTTC
-	TRBV19	12	TRBD1	TRBJ1-1	CATWDRRTEAFF	TGTGCCACCTGGGACAGGCGAACTGAAGCTTTCTTT
-	TRBV7-9	13	TRBD1	TRBJ1-5	CASSQGGNQPQHF	TGTGCCAGCAGCCAGGGGGGCAATCAGCCCCAGCATTTT
-	TRBV7-4	16	-	TRBJ1-1	CASSFARVLDDTEAFF	TGTGCCAGCAGCTTCGCCAGGGTTTTAGACGACACTGAAGCTTTCTTT
-	TRBV24-1	12	-	TRBJ2-7	CATSDVNYEQYF	TGTGCCACCAGTGATGTCAACTACGAGCAGTACTTC
-	TRBV7-9	14	TRBD1	TRBJ2-5	CASYGTGGGETQYF	TGTGCCAGCTACGGGACAGGGGGCGGAGAGACCCAGTACTTC
-	TRBV27	14	TRBD2	TRBJ2-7	CASSWGGSSYEQYF	TGTGCCAGCAGTTGGGGGGGGAGCTCCTACGAGCAGTACTTC
-	TRBV11-3	16	TRBD2	TRBJ2-3	CASSAGLAGGTDTQYF	TGTGCCAGCAGCGCCGGACTAGCGGGAGGCACAGATACGCAGTATTTT
once	TRBV30	13	-	TRBJ1-2	CAWSVGGGYGYTF	TGTGCCTGGAGTGTTGGGGGGGGCTACGGCTACACCTTC
-	TRBV10-1	15	TRBD1	TRBJ2-7	CASSRTGTGKYEQYF	TGCGCCAGCAGTCGGACCGGGACAGGGAAATACGAGCAGTACTTC
-	TRBV4-3	16	-	TRBJ1-3	CASSQDHRGSGNTIYF	TGCGCCAGCAGCCAAGATCATAGGGGATCTGGAAACACCATATATTTT
-	TRBV7-9	15	TRBD1	TRBJ1-3	CASSLGAGGGNTIYF	TGTGCCAGCAGCTTAGGGGCAGGGGGCGGAAACACCATATATTTT
-	TRBV19	14	-	TRBJ2-7	CASRDPKSTSEQYF	TGTGCCAGCCGGGATCCGAAGTCGACGAGCGAGCAGTACTTC
-	TRBV28	13	-	TRBJ1-2	CASSPRQAYGYTF	TGTGCCAGCAGCCCCCGACAGGCCTATGGCTACACCTTC
-	TRBV10-3	14	TRBD2	TRBJ2-7	CAISLAGGTYEQYF	TGTGCCATCAGTTTAGCGGGAGGAACGTACGAGCAGTACTTC
-	TRBV9	14	TRBD1	TRBJ2-3	CASSAQGAKDTQYF	TGTGCCAGCAGCGCCCAGGGGGCGAAAGATACGCAGTATTTT
-	TRBV6-1	18	TRBD2	TRBJ2-7	CASREQGLAGGPPYEQYF	TGTGCCAGCAGGGAACAGGGTTTAGCGGGAGGGCCACCCTACGAGCAGTACTTC
-	TRBV7-3	13	-	TRBJ2-1	CASSPRATNEQFF	TGTGCCAGCAGCCCCAGGGCAACCAATGAGCAGTTCTTC
-	TRBV29-1	13	-	TRBJ2-1	CSVGGEVYNEQFF	TGCAGCGTAGGAGGCGAGGTCTACAATGAGCAGTTCTTC
-	TRBV5-6	14	-	TRBJ1-1	CASSIPRVHTEAFF	TGTGCCAGCAGCATTCCCCGGGTCCACACTGAAGCTTTCTTT
-	TRBV2	15	TRBD2	TRBJ2-1	CASSGGRAPHNEQFF	TGTGCCAGCAGTGGGGGGAGGGCCCCCCACAATGAGCAGTTCTTC
-	TRBV6-6	11	-	TRBJ1-1	CASGRQTEAFF	TGTGCCAGCGGAAGACAGACCGAAGCTTTCTTT
-	TRBV30	17	TRBD2	TRBJ2-1	CAWSDTRAGVFDDEQFF	TGTGCCTGGAGTGACACCCGAGCGGGAGTTTTTGATGATGAGCAGTTCTTC